The 30 T cell receptor beta chains in this list originate from one sample, sequenced in a study of control samples from healthy donors and cancer patients. Produced via immunoSEQ multiplex PCR; TCRdb's table is partial and in-frame only. The sample lists around 150,000 clones, approximately 91% occurring once. The specimen was blood. Receptor source: a man aged 25 to 40 in good health.

This chain connects TRBV2 to TRBJ2-7; D perhaps matches TRBD1 (6 bases). V gave up 8 bases and J gave up 3 bases, with 14 bases separating them. Germline V gene lookup returns CDR1 SNHLY and CDR2 FYNNEI. The CDR3 is made up of 13 amino acids. The CDR3: CASGWTQGYEQYF. The CDR3 DNA reads as TGTGCCAGCGGGTGGACACAGGGCTACGAGCAGTACTTC.

This clone was picked up one time. This chain links TRBV6-2 or TRBV6-3 with TRBJ2-1; TRBD2 aligns across 12 bases. This CDR3 contains 20 residues. Germline V gene data show CDR1 as MNHEY and CDR2 as SVGEGT. The V gene end was trimmed by 0 bases and the J gene end by 5 bases; junction bases not matched to a gene: 14. The CDR3: CASSYSPGTSGLLYNNEQFF. The CDR3 DNA reads as TGTGCCAGCAGTTACTCCCCCGGGACTAGCGGGTTATTGTATAACAATGAGCAGTTCTTC.

V usage is TRBV28 and J usage is TRBJ1-4; D is undetermined. Trimming took 4 bases from V and 7 from J, leaving 16 bases between them. Germline CDR1 is MDHEN and CDR2 is SYDVKM. The CDR3 has 15 amino acids. CDR3 DNA sequence: TGTGCCAGCAGTTCCTCAAGGACGCTGAGTGAAAAACTGTTTTTT. Protein product: CASSSSRTLSEKLFF.

The chain has TRBV24-1 and TRBJ2-1; D is unclear. The V and J ends lost 6 bases and 0 bases respectively, with 5 bases between them. Looked up from germline, CDR1 is KGHDR and CDR2 is SFDVKD. The CDR3 length is 13 residues. The DNA of the CDR3 is TGTGCCACCAGTATCAGCTCCTACAATGAGCAGTTCTTC. This translates into CATSISSYNEQFF.

The chain uses TRBV2 and TRBJ1-4, with TRBD1 matching 9 bases. Germline lookup yields CDR1 SNHLY and CDR2 FYNNEI. V lost 6 bases to trimming and J lost 11 bases; unmatched junction nucleotides: 4. This CDR3 has 12 amino acids. The CDR3 sequence is CASSTGQGKLFF. In DNA form, the CDR3 reads TGTGCCAGCAGCACCGGACAGGGGAAACTGTTTTTT.

The CDR3 DNA reads as TGTGCCAGCAGCTTATTTTTGGTTGGGACAGGCACAGATACGCAGTATTTT. Translated: CASSLFLVGTGTDTQYF. The chain uses TRBV7-3 and TRBJ2-3, with TRBD1 matching over 7 bases. The CDR3 totals 17 residues. V dropped 2 bases and J dropped 1; count of bases not matched to a gene: 9. Germline loops: CDR1 SGHTA, CDR2 FQGTGA.

The CDR3 coding sequence is TGCGCCAGCAGCCCAGGACAGGGGATTGGTGGCTACACCTTC. It specifies CASSPGQGIGGYTF. This chain links TRBV5-1 with TRBJ1-2, with 9 bases lining up with TRBD1. Germline trimming cut 4 bases from V and 7 bases from J; bases unmatched to any gene: 8. Germline V CDR1 and CDR2: SGHRS, YFSETQ. The CDR3 has 14 residues.

The rearrangement links TRBV24-1 to TRBJ2-1; 7 positions match TRBD1. This CDR3 comprises 15 residues. V was pared by 3 bases and J by 8 bases, with 9 bases of the junction left unmatched. In germline, CDR1 is KGHDR, CDR2 SFDVKD. CDR3 nucleotide sequence: TGTGCCACCAGTGATAAGGGACAGCCTATGGATGAGCAGTTCTTC. Its translation: CATSDKGQPMDEQFF.

The V gene is TRBV11-2, the J gene TRBJ1-2; D is unclear. The CDR3 extends over 14 amino acids. Germline V gives CDR1 SGHAT, CDR2 FQNNGV. Trimming stripped 4 bases from V and 0 bases from J, with 9 bases between. This chain's CDR3 is CASSSRAANYGYTF. As DNA, the CDR3 is TGTGCCAGCAGCTCCCGCGCGGCTAACTATGGCTACACCTTC.

The chain is built from TRBV9 and TRBJ1-6; D is unclear. This CDR3 contains 12 residues. Trimming took off 4 bases at V and 10 bases at J, with 9 bases between the two ends. Germline lookup yields CDR1 SGDLS and CDR2 YYNGEE. This CDR3 reads CASSTSESPLHF. The CDR3 coding sequence is TGTGCCAGCAGCACGAGCGAGTCACCCCTCCACTTT.

This sequence joins TRBV2 and TRBJ2-3; TRBD2 aligns across 11 bases. CDR1 is SNHLY, CDR2 FYNNEI, per germline. The CDR3 has 17 amino acids. J was trimmed by 0 bases and V by 2 bases; bases with no gene match: 4. CDR3 sequence: CASSEFLAGGSTDTQYF. The CDR3 DNA follows: TGTGCCAGCAGTGAATTCCTAGCGGGAGGTAGCACAGATACGCAGTATTTT.

This chain links TRBV18 with TRBJ2-7; 8 positions match TRBD2. The V gene's germline CDR1 is KGHSH and CDR2 LQKENI. The ends lost 3 bases at V and 4 bases at J; junction bases unmatched: 11. The CDR3 is 16 residues long. CDR3 region: CASSPNGRGASYEQYF. The CDR3 nucleotides read TGTGCCAGCTCACCGAACGGGAGGGGGGCATCGTACGAGCAGTACTTC.

In regard to this clone: At one end the junction does not follow the germline gene, possibly because of a read error. The chain carries TRBV4-1 and TRBJ2-4; the D is unclear. The CDR3 has 9 amino acids. The germline V gene encodes CDR1 MGHRA and CDR2 YSYEKL. The CDR3 DNA sequence: TGCGCCAGCAGCCAATTCCCCTTTTTC. It codes for CASSQFPFF.

This chain links TRBV18 with TRBJ2-7, with D uncertain. V lost 8 bases to trimming and J lost 5 bases, with 10 bases between them. The CDR3 is made up of 11 amino acids. Germline CDR1 KGHSH, CDR2 LQKENI. CDR3 residues: CASADWHEQYF. The CDR3 DNA sequence: TGTGCCAGCGCGGATTGGCACGAGCAGTACTTC.

CDR3 sequence: CASRPGTGFGDTQYF. In DNA form, the CDR3 reads TGTGCCAGCAGGCCCGGGACAGGGTTTGGAGATACGCAGTATTTT. The V call is TRBV27, the J call TRBJ2-3, with 9 bases aligning to TRBD1. Germline V lookup: CDR1 MNHEY, CDR2 SMNVEV (reference sequence). The CDR3 covers 15 residues. V lost 6 bases, J lost 5 bases, and 9 bases stayed unmatched.

The chain carries TRBV6-1 and TRBJ2-1, with TRBD1 identical over 9 bases. CDR3 length: 14 residues. The V and J ends lost 1 base and 7 bases, in that order; junction bases with no gene match: 2. Germline V gene sequence: CDR1 MNHNS, CDR2 SASEGT. In DNA form, the CDR3 reads TGTGCCAGCAGTGAAGTTGACAGGGGGAATGAGCAGTTCTTC. This sequence encodes CASSEVDRGNEQFF.

V usage is TRBV30 and J usage is TRBJ1-2; tentative D call: TRBD1 (5 bases). V was trimmed by 1 base and J by 4 bases, leaving 13 bases between them. Germline CDR1 and CDR2: GTSNPN and SVGIG (reference sequence). This CDR3 has 14 residues. The CDR3 sequence is CAWSGNRPPYGYTF. As DNA, the CDR3 is TGTGCCTGGAGTGGAAACAGGCCCCCCTATGGCTACACCTTC.

V and J are TRBV24-1 and TRBJ2-3; 14 bases are shared with TRBD2. The CDR3 runs 17 residues. After removal of 2 bases from V and 3 bases from J, the junction contained 3 bases not matched to a gene. Germline V gene lookup returns CDR1 KGHDR and CDR2 SFDVKD. Written as DNA, the CDR3 is TGTGCCACCAGTGATTCGGGACTAGCGGGAGCAACAGATACGCAGTATTTT. Residues: CATSDSGLAGATDTQYF.

The chain has TRBV27 and TRBJ2-7; D gene ambiguous. The CDR3 is 11 residues long. V was trimmed by 3 bases and J by 5 bases, leaving 5 bases between them. Germline V gene lookup returns CDR1 MNHEY and CDR2 SMNVEV (reference sequence). CDR3 amino acids: CASSFLDEQYF. Here the CDR3 DNA reads TGTGCCAGCAGTTTTCTCGACGAGCAGTACTTC.

This clone was counted once. The chain links TRBV6-2 or TRBV6-3 to TRBJ1-6, with D hard to call. The CDR3 is made up of 19 amino acids. The V gene lost 4 bases and the J gene lost 0 bases, with 19 bases spanning the gap. Germline lookup yields CDR1 MNHEY and CDR2 SVGEGT. The CDR3 DNA is TGTGCCAGCAGTTCCCCCCCGAAAGTCGTTAGCTCCTATAATTCACCCCTCCACTTT. Protein: CASSSPPKVVSSYNSPLHF.

This rearrangement joins TRBV19 to TRBJ1-4, with 8 bases fitting TRBD1. The CDR3 totals 15 residues. The germline V gene encodes CDR1 LNHDA and CDR2 SQIVND (reference sequence). Unmatched junction bases numbered 10, after V lost 5 bases and J lost 8 bases. The CDR3 DNA sequence: TGTGCCAGTAGTCCCCGGGACAGGTTTGCCGAAAAACTGTTTTTT. This translates into CASSPRDRFAEKLFF.

This clone was detected only once. The V and J genes are TRBV18 and TRBJ2-2; possible D gene TRBD1, 6 bases. This CDR3 is built from 16 residues. CDR1 and CDR2 from the germline V gene are KGHSH and LQKENI. The V gene lost 1 base and the J gene lost 3 bases, with 12 bases spanning the gap. The CDR3 coding sequence is TGTGCCAGCTCACCACTTAGGGGGTCGGACACCGGGGAGCTGTTTTTT. Protein product: CASSPLRGSDTGELFF.

V usage is TRBV10-3 and J usage is TRBJ2-3, with D unresolved. V was clipped by 4 bases and J by 5 bases, with 7 bases between them. This CDR3 spans 12 amino acids. Germline V gene data show CDR1 as ENHRY and CDR2 as SYGVKD. CDR3 nucleotides: TGTGCCATCAGTGGGGATCAAGATACGCAGTATTTT. Translation gives CAISGDQDTQYF.

This clone was seen only a few times. The chain carries TRBV6-5 and TRBJ2-3; D unclear. Germline V gene data show CDR1 as MNHEY and CDR2 as SVGAGI. Trimming took off 4 bases at V and 5 bases at J, with 10 bases between the two ends. This CDR3 contains 13 residues. The CDR3 nucleotides are TGTGCCAGCAGTTCCTATCGAGGAGATACGCAGTATTTT. Amino acids: CASSSYRGDTQYF.

This chain uses TRBV11-2 with TRBJ1-3; no definite D call. Trimming left V 2 bases short and J 2 bases short, with 7 bases between. Per the germline V gene, CDR1 is SGHAT and CDR2 is FQNNGV. The CDR3 length is 14 residues. CDR3 coding DNA: TGTGCCAGCAGCTTACTGAATACTGGAAACACCATATATTTT. It encodes CASSLLNTGNTIYF.

The V and J genes are TRBV11-3 and TRBJ1-1; D is ambiguous. The length of the CDR3 is 14 residues. From germline, CDR1 is SGHNT and CDR2 YENEEA. The V gene lost 0 bases and the J gene lost 8 bases, with 13 bases spanning the gap. The CDR3 DNA sequence: TGTGCCAGCAGCTTAGATAGTAGTAGGATCGAAGCTTTCTTT. Its translation: CASSLDSSRIEAFF.

The rearrangement joins TRBV19 to TRBJ2-1; D possibly corresponds to TRBD1 (5 bases). V was trimmed by 5 bases and J by 8 bases, leaving 13 bases between them. This CDR3 is 13 amino acids long. Germline V gene lookup returns CDR1 LNHDA and CDR2 SQIVND (reference sequence). CDR3 amino acids: CASSFPGSDEQFF. CDR3 bases: TGTGCCAGTAGTTTCCCAGGGTCCGATGAGCAGTTCTTC.

This sequence joins TRBV10-3 and TRBJ2-1; the match to TRBD2 covers 7 bases. Germline V CDR1 and CDR2: ENHRY, SYGVKD. CDR3 size: 12 residues. The V segment lost 8 bases and the J segment 3 bases; nucleotides outside the gene matches: 1. The CDR3 DNA is TGTGCCATCGGGGACTACTACAATGAGCAGTTCTTC. Translating it yields CAIGDYYNEQFF.

This clone was picked up one time. The V call is TRBV6-5, the J call TRBJ1-1, with D maybe TRBD1 (6 bases). CDR1 and CDR2 (germline): MNHEY, SVGAGI. V was trimmed by 6 bases and J by 1 base, leaving 12 bases between them. CDR3 length: 14 residues. CDR3 DNA: TGTGCCAGCAGCCCACCGGGACAGAACACTGAAGCTTTCTTT. This codes for CASSPPGQNTEAFF.

This clone occurred once. The gene calls are TRBV5-1 and TRBJ2-2; the D is unclear. CDR3 length: 14 amino acids. Germline CDR1 and CDR2: SGHRS and YFSETQ. V was cut by 5 bases and J by 7 bases, with 15 bases left in between. CDR3 coding DNA: TGCGCCAGCAGTCCCCCCGACATCTTCGGGGAGCTGTTTTTT. Its translation is CASSPPDIFGELFF.